The 24 T cell receptor beta chains below all came from one sample that was sequenced in a study of blood T cell repertoires in COVID-19. The table came from immunoSEQ multiplex PCR; TCRdb's copy has only in-frame clones and leaves some out. In the table there are 70,000 to 85,000 clones, 88% of which are singletons. Sequenced material: peripheral blood. The origin of the receptors is a man aged 65 to 79 with active or convalescent COVID-19.

The chain joins TRBV19 to TRBJ2-6; no firm D call. The CDR3 loop spans 16 amino acids. The V and J ends lost 1 base and 0 bases respectively, with 7 bases between them. The germline V gene has CDR1 LNHDA and CDR2 SQIVND (reference sequence). DNA for the CDR3: TGTGCCAGTAGTATAGGCAGGCGCTCTGGGGCCAACGTCCTGACTTTC. This sequence encodes CASSIGRRSGANVLTF.

The rearrangement links TRBV6-4 to TRBJ2-3, with a possible D match to TRBD2 (5 bases). With 5 bases removed from V and 4 bases from J, the gap between germline ends came to 10 bases. The CDR3 has 13 residues. Germline V gene sequence: CDR1 MRHNA, CDR2 SNTAGT. The CDR3 bases are TGTGCCAGCAGTCGGGATCTTGCAGATACGCAGTATTTT. Translation gives CASSRDLADTQYF.

The genes are TRBV5-5 and TRBJ1-6; D call uncertain. With 1 base removed from V and 7 bases from J, the gap between germline ends came to 3 bases. The CDR3 sequence is 12 residues long. The V gene's germline CDR1 is SGHKS and CDR2 YYEKEE (reference sequence). CDR3 in amino acids: CASSLQNSPLHF. In nucleotides, the CDR3 is TGTGCCAGCAGCTTGCAGAATTCACCCCTCCACTTT. The variable domain in full, completed from reference TRBV5-5 and TRBJ1-6, reads DAGVTQSPTHLIKTRGQQVTLRCSPISGHKSVSWYQQVLGQGPQFIFQYYEKEERGRGNFPDRFSARQFPNYSSELNVNALLLGDSALYLCASSLQNSPLHFGNGTRLTVT.

This chain uses TRBV6-5 with TRBJ2-7, with D tentatively TRBD1 (6 bases). Trimming stripped 5 bases from V and 9 bases from J, with 17 bases between. This CDR3 is 13 amino acids long. Germline CDR1 reads MNHEY; CDR2 reads SVGAGI. CDR3 in amino acids: CASSTPTGSGQYF. The DNA for the CDR3 is TGTGCCAGCAGTACGCCCACAGGGTCGGGGCAGTACTTC.

The rearrangement links TRBV19 to TRBJ2-5; TRBD1 agrees at 8 bases. The CDR3 has 14 residues. Germline loops: CDR1 LNHDA, CDR2 SQIVND (reference sequence). Trimming took 5 bases from V and 1 from J; bases not matched to a gene: 3. Here the CDR3 DNA reads TGTGCCAGTAGTCCGACAGGGGTCCAAGAGACCCAGTACTTC. Its translation is CASSPTGVQETQYF.

V is TRBV3-1 (or the pseudogene TRBV3-2) and J is TRBJ2-5; 7 bases line up with TRBD2. CDR1 and CDR2 from the germline V gene are LGHDT and YNNKEL (reference sequence). V shed 0 bases and J 1 base; nucleotides not matched to a gene: 8. The CDR3 is 17 residues long. CDR3 nucleotides: TGTGCCAGCAGCCAAGACTTGCCGGGAGGAGTCCAAGAGACCCAGTACTTC. Translated: CASSQDLPGGVQETQYF.

The gene calls are TRBV5-1 and TRBJ2-2, with 7 bases identical to TRBD2. Unmatched junction bases numbered 6, after V lost 4 bases and J lost 3 bases. The CDR3 has 15 residues. Germline V lookup: CDR1 SGHRS, CDR2 YFSETQ. DNA for the CDR3: TGCGCCAGCAGCCGGGGGGAAGAAGACACCGGGGAGCTGTTTTTT. It specifies CASSRGEEDTGELFF.

This clone was observed once. This CDR3 reads CASGLAGAGELFF. CDR3 sequence (DNA): TGTGCCAGCGGACTAGCGGGAGCCGGGGAGCTGTTTTTT. This chain uses TRBV11-2 with TRBJ2-2, with 13 bases lining up with TRBD2. Germline V gives CDR1 SGHAT, CDR2 FQNNGV. The CDR3 runs 13 residues. Trimming removed 8 bases from V and 6 bases from J; junction bases left unmatched: 0.

The chain combines TRBV14 with TRBJ2-1; 9 positions match TRBD2. CDR1 is SGHDN and CDR2 is FVKESK in the germline V gene. The length of the CDR3 is 20 residues. Trimming removed 3 bases from V and 0 bases from J; junction bases left unmatched: 15. CDR3 in amino acids: CASSQDLAGVRRISYNEQFF. In DNA form, the CDR3 reads TGTGCCAGCAGCCAGGACTTAGCGGGGGTCCGACGAATCTCCTACAATGAGCAGTTCTTC. Using reference TRBV14 and TRBJ2-1 for the parts outside the CDR3, the full variable domain is EAGVTQFPSHSVIEKGQTVTLRCDPISGHDNLYWYRRVMGKEIKFLLHFVKESKQDESGMPNNRFLAERTGGTYSTLKVQPAELEDSGVYFCASSQDLAGVRRISYNEQFFGPGTRLTVL.

This chain uses TRBV6-4 with TRBJ2-2, with D possibly being TRBD2 (6 bases). This CDR3 spans 15 amino acids. V gave up 3 bases and J gave up 6 bases, with 14 bases separating them. CDR1 and CDR2 from the germline V gene are MRHNA and SNTAGT. The CDR3 here is CASSEVSGGAGELFF. In DNA, the CDR3 is TGTGCCAGCAGTGAGGTTAGCGGTGGAGCCGGGGAGCTGTTTTTT.

The rearrangement links TRBV5-1 to TRBJ1-2, with a weak D call TRBD1 (5 bases). The CDR3 has 14 amino acids. The germline V gene has CDR1 SGHRS and CDR2 YFSETQ. The V end was cut by 0 bases, the J end by 8 bases, with 14 bases between. The CDR3 DNA reads TGCGCCAGCAGCTTGGGTCGGGGGTTCGAAGGCTACACCTTC. Translation: CASSLGRGFEGYTF.

J is TRBJ2-6 and V is TRBV19, with TRBD1 identical over 7 bases. CDR3 size: 15 residues. Per the germline V gene, CDR1 is LNHDA and CDR2 is SQIVND (reference sequence). The V segment lost 6 bases and the J segment 4 bases; nucleotides outside the gene matches: 6. CDR3 in DNA: TGTGCCAGTAGACTCACAGGGGCGGGGGCCAACGTCCTGACTTTC. Translated, it gives CASRLTGAGANVLTF.

J is TRBJ2-5 and V is TRBV25-1; 9 nucleotides align to TRBD1. The CDR3 totals 16 residues. J gave up 2 bases and V 1 base, and 5 bases lay outside the gene matches. Germline lookup yields CDR1 MGHDK and CDR2 SYGVNS. The CDR3 sequence: CASSELIGQGQETQYF. The CDR3 bases are TGTGCCAGCAGTGAATTAATCGGACAGGGGCAAGAGACCCAGTACTTC.

The chain links TRBV24-1 to TRBJ2-1; TRBD1 aligns across 9 bases. V shed 4 bases, J shed 8 bases, and the junction held 11 bases outside the gene matches. The length of the CDR3 is 16 residues. The germline CDR1 and CDR2 sequences are KGHDR and SFDVKD. CDR3 sequence (DNA): TGTGCCACCAGTGACTCCCTCGGGACAGGGACGGATGAGCAGTTCTTC. Protein product: CATSDSLGTGTDEQFF.

V usage is TRBV7-6 and J usage is TRBJ2-1; 9 bases are shared with TRBD2. The V gene end was trimmed by 2 bases and the J gene end by 7 bases; junction bases not matched to a gene: 6. The CDR3 totals 15 residues. Germline CDR1 SGHVS, CDR2 FNYEAQ. The CDR3 region has the DNA TGTGCCAGCAGCTTACTAGCGGGGACGTCAAATGAGCAGTTCTTC. Its protein is CASSLLAGTSNEQFF.

The gene calls are TRBV11-3 and TRBJ2-2; TRBD1 agrees at 8 bases. The CDR3 is 17 amino acids. The germline gives CDR1 SGHNT, CDR2 YENEEA. V dropped 2 bases and J dropped 1; count of bases not matched to a gene: 6. DNA of the CDR3: TGTGCCAGCAGCTTATTTCGAGGACAGGGGAACACCGGGGAGCTGTTTTTT. This translates into CASSLFRGQGNTGELFF.

This chain connects TRBV18 to TRBJ2-7; possible D gene TRBD1, 6 bases. V shed 1 base and J shed 0 bases, with 13 bases lying between them. Germline lookup yields CDR1 KGHSH and CDR2 LQKENI. The CDR3 sequence is 16 residues long. The CDR3 DNA sequence: TGTGCCAGCTCACCACGGGAACAGGGTAGCTCCTACGAGCAGTACTTC. Its protein is CASSPREQGSSYEQYF.

The rearrangement uses TRBV18 and TRBJ1-3; D is undetermined. CDR3 length: 16 residues. Germline CDR1 reads KGHSH; CDR2 reads LQKENI. Trimming stripped 2 bases from V and 0 bases from J, with 11 bases between. The CDR3 spells CASSPSSGPSGNTIYF. In nucleotides, the CDR3 is TGTGCCAGCTCACCATCCAGTGGGCCCTCTGGAAACACCATATATTTT. Based on the CDR3 plus reference TRBV18 and TRBJ1-3, the full variable domain is NAGVMQNPRHLVRRRGQEARLRCSPMKGHSHVYWYRQLPEEGLKFMVYLQKENIIDESGMPKERFSAEFPKEGPSILRIQQVVRGDSAAYFCASSPSSGPSGNTIYFGEGSWLTVV.

The rearrangement links TRBV2 to TRBJ1-5; 7 bases align to TRBD1. Germline loops: CDR1 SNHLY, CDR2 FYNNEI. J gave up 5 bases and V 1 base, and 5 bases lay outside the gene matches. The CDR3 sequence is 15 residues long. Written as DNA, the CDR3 is TGTGCCAGCAGTGAAGGCTCGACAGGGTATCAGCCCCAGCATTTT. Translation: CASSEGSTGYQPQHF.

The gene calls are TRBV28 and TRBJ1-4; D perhaps matches TRBD1 (5 bases). CDR1 and CDR2 from the germline V gene are MDHEN and SYDVKM. The CDR3 is 14 amino acids. With 6 bases removed from V and 7 bases from J, the gap between germline ends came to 15 bases. The CDR3 DNA sequence: TGTGCCAGCAGCGTGAGAATTAGGGGTGAAAAACTGTTTTTT. Residues: CASSVRIRGEKLFF.

The rearrangement uses TRBV15 and TRBJ2-5; 9 positions match TRBD2. V lost 5 bases to trimming and J lost 5 bases; unmatched junction nucleotides: 12. Germline CDR1 and CDR2: LNHNV and YYDKDF (reference sequence). This CDR3 is built from 16 residues. The CDR3 DNA follows: TGTGCCACCAGCCGCGGGGGAGCGGGAGGTCAGGAGACCCAGTACTTC. It codes for CATSRGGAGGQETQYF.

The V call is TRBV24-1, the J call TRBJ2-5; the D gene is possibly TRBD1 (6 bases). The CDR3 spans 15 residues. Looked up from germline, CDR1 is KGHDR and CDR2 is SFDVKD. V was pared by 3 bases and J by 0 bases, with 10 bases between. CDR3 DNA sequence: TGTGCCACCAGTGATACCACAGGGTACCAAGAGACCCAGTACTTC. This encodes CATSDTTGYQETQYF.

The gene calls are TRBV20-1 and TRBJ1-2, with a possible D match to TRBD1 (5 bases). Trimming shortened V by 3 bases and J by 5 bases, and 13 bases separated the two germline ends. This CDR3 contains 13 residues. Germline V lookup: CDR1 DFQATT, CDR2 SNEGSKA (reference sequence). CDR3 amino acids: CSASPGSGYGYTF. The CDR3, as DNA: TGCAGTGCTAGTCCAGGGAGCGGGTATGGCTACACCTTC.

This chain links TRBV5-5 with TRBJ2-5; no reliable D call. Trimming removed 0 bases from V and 1 base from J, with 4 bases in between. The germline V gene has CDR1 SGHKS and CDR2 YYEKEE (reference sequence). There are 13 residues in the CDR3. The CDR3 DNA is TGTGCCAGCAGCTTGGGAGTCCAAGAGACCCAGTACTTC. Translating gives CASSLGVQETQYF.